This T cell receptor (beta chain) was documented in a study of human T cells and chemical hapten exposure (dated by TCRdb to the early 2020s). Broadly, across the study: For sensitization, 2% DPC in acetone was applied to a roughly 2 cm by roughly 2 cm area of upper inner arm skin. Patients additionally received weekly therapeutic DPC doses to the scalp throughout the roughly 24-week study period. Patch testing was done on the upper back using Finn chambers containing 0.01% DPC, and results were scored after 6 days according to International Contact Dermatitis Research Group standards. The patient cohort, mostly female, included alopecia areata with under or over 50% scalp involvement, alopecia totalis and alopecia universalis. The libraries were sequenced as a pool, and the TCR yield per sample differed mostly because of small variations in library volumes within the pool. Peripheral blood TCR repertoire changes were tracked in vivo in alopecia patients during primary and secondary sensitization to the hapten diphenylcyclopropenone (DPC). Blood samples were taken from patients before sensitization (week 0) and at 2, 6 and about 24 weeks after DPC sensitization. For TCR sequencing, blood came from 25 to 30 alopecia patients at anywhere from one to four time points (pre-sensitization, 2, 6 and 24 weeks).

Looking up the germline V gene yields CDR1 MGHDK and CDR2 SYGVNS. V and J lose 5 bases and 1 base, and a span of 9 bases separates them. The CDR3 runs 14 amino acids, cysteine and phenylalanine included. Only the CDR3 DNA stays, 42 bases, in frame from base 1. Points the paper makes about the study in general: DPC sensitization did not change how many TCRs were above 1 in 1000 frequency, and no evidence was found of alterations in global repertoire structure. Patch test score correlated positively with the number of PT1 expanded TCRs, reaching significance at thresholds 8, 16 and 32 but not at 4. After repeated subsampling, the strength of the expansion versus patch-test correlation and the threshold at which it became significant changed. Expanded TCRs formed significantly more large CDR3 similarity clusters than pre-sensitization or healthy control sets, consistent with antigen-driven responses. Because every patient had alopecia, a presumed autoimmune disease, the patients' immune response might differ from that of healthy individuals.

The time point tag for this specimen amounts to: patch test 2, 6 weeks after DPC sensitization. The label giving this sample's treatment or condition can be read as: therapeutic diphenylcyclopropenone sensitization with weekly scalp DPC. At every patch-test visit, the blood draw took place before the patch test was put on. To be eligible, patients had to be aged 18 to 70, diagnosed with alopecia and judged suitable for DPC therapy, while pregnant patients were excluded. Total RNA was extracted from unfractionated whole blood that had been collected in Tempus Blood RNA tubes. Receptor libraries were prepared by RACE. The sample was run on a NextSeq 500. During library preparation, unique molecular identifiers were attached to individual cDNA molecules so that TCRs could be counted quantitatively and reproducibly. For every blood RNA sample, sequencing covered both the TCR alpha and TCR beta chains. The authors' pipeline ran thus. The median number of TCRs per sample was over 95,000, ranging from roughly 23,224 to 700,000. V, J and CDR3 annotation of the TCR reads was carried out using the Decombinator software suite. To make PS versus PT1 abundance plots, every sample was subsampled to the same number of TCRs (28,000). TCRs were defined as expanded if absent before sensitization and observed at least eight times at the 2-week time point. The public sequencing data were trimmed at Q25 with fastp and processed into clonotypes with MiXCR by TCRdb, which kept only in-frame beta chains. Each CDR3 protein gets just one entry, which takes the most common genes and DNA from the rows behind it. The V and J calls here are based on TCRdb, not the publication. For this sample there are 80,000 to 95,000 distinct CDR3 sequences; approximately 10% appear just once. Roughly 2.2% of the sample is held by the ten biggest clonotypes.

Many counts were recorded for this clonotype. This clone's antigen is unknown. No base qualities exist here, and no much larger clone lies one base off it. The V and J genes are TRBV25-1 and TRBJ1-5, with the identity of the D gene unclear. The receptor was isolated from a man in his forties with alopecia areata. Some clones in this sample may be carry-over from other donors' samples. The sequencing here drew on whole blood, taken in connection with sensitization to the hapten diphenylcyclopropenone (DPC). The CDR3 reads CASSKSGSNQPQHF. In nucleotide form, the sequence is TGTGCCAGCAGTAAATCGGGGAGCAATCAGCCCCAGCATTTT. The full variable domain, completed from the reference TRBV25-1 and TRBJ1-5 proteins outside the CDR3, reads EADIYQTPRYLVIGTGKKITLECSQTMGHDKMYWYQQDPGMELHLIHYSYGVNSTEKGDLSSESTVSRIRTEHFPLTLESARPSHTSQYLCASSKSGSNQPQHFGDGTRLSIL.